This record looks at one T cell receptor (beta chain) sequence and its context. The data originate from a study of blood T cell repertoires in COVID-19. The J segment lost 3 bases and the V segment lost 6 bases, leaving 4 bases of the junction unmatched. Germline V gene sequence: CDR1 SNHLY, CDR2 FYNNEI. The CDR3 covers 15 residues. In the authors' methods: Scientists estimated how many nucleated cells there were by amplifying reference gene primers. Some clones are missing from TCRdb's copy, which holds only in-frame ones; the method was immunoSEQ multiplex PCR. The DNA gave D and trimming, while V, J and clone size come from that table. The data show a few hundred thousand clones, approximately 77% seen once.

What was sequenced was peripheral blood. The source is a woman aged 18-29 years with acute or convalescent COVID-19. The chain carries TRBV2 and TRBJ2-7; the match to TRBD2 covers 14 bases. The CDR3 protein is CASSGGLAGGYEQYF. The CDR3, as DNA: TGTGCCAGCAGCGGAGGACTAGCGGGAGGCTACGAGCAGTACTTC.